A single sample gave rise to the 32 T cell receptor beta chains below, sequenced in a study of a mutant IDH1 vaccine in newly diagnosed glioma. The antigens of these receptors remain unknown. Libraries were prepared by immunoSEQ multiplex PCR; TCRdb keeps only in-frame clonotypes and omits some of them. Of over 55,000 clones in the sample, around 89% are singletons; the top ten hold roughly 5%. As to time point: week 5, during vaccination. Every vaccine dose comprised 300 ug of mutant IDH1 20-mer peptide plus topical imiquimod. The material was PBMCs, obtained from a glioma patient whose treatment included an IDH1 peptide vaccine. Source of these receptors: a middle-aged woman with glioma.

The chain is built from TRBV19 and TRBJ1-1, with 11 bases that match TRBD1. The trim removed 4 bases at V and 4 bases at J, leaving 2 bases unmatched. Per the germline V gene, CDR1 is LNHDA and CDR2 is SQIVND (reference sequence). CDR3 length: 14 residues. The chain's CDR3 is CASSSGTGGTEAFF. In nucleotides, the CDR3 is TGTGCCAGTAGTAGCGGGACAGGGGGCACTGAAGCTTTCTTT.

This clone showed up just once. The V call is TRBV10-1, the J call TRBJ1-4; D not resolved. Germline V gene sequence: CDR1 WNHNN, CDR2 SYGVQD (reference sequence). The CDR3 spans 15 residues. Trimming took 0 bases from V and 6 from J, leaving 11 bases between them. The CDR3 is CASSESGSSDEKLFF. The CDR3 bases are TGCGCCAGCAGTGAGTCCGGCAGTTCCGATGAAAAACTGTTTTTT.

The V and J genes are TRBV5-1 and TRBJ2-7; the match to TRBD2 covers 8 bases. CDR1 and CDR2 (germline): SGHRS, YFSETQ. The CDR3 sequence is 13 residues long. The junction had 6 bases not matched to a gene; V was cut back by 4 bases and J by 6 bases. The CDR3 is CASSPPGGGEQYF. As DNA, the CDR3 is TGCGCCAGCAGCCCCCCCGGGGGGGGCGAGCAGTACTTC.

The V call is TRBV29-1, the J call TRBJ1-1; D ambiguous. This CDR3 has 14 residues. Germline CDR1 is SQVTM and CDR2 is ANQGSEA. V was clipped by 2 bases and J by 0 bases, with 10 bases between them. The CDR3 protein is CSVESPTVNTEAFF. In DNA form, the CDR3 reads TGCAGCGTTGAAAGCCCGACCGTGAACACTGAAGCTTTCTTT.

V is TRBV7-2 and J is TRBJ2-7, with D perhaps matching TRBD1 (5 bases). The CDR3 runs to 14 residues. Germline CDR1 SGHTA, CDR2 FQGNSA. V shed 5 bases and J shed 5 bases, with 16 bases lying between them. The CDR3 nucleotides read TGTGCCAGCAGCCAGGGATTTACTTTACACGAGCAGTACTTC. Its protein is CASSQGFTLHEQYF.

This chain links TRBV30 with TRBJ1-2, with 7 bases that match TRBD1. With 5 bases clipped from V and 7 bases from J, the junction kept 10 bases outside the gene matches. Germline CDR1 reads GTSNPN; CDR2 reads SVGIG (reference sequence). CDR3 length equals 13 residues. CDR3 sequence (DNA): TGTGCCTGGGGAGAAGGGGGCGCGAGTGGCTACACCTTC. This sequence encodes CAWGEGGASGYTF.

The V gene is TRBV6-1, the J gene TRBJ1-1; 7 nucleotides align to TRBD1. Germline values: CDR1 MNHNS, CDR2 SASEGT. This CDR3 is 14 amino acids long. The V and J ends lost 0 bases and 4 bases, in that order; junction bases with no gene match: 2. CDR3 coding DNA: TGTGCCAGCAGTGAAGCCAACAGGGGCACTGAAGCTTTCTTT. As protein: CASSEANRGTEAFF.

The gene calls are TRBV7-2 and TRBJ1-4, with D unclear. V lost 1 base and J 0 bases, leaving 6 bases between the germline ends. The germline gives CDR1 SGHTA, CDR2 FQGNSA. The CDR3 runs to 15 residues. This CDR3 reads CASSLDGTTNEKLFF. The CDR3 region has the DNA TGTGCCAGCAGCTTAGATGGAACAACTAATGAAAAACTGTTTTTT.

The chain combines TRBV6-5 with TRBJ2-2, with 7 bases that match TRBD1. The germline V gene has CDR1 MNHEY and CDR2 SVGAGI. The junction had 4 bases not matched to a gene; V was cut back by 5 bases and J by 4 bases. CDR3 length: 14 amino acids. Here the CDR3 reads CASSHNRGTGELFF. In DNA, the CDR3 is TGTGCCAGCAGTCACAACAGGGGCACCGGGGAGCTGTTTTTT.

The J gene is TRBJ2-2, the V gene TRBV2; 11 bases align to TRBD2. The CDR3 covers 17 residues. The J segment lost 0 bases and the V segment lost 5 bases, leaving 5 bases of the junction unmatched. CDR1 and CDR2 from the germline V gene are SNHLY and FYNNEI. CDR3 nucleotide sequence: TGTGCCAGCAGTCCAACTAGCGGGGGAGCGAACACCGGGGAGCTGTTTTTT. Translation: CASSPTSGGANTGELFF.

This rearrangement joins TRBV7-8 to TRBJ1-3; D gene ambiguous. The CDR3 is made up of 12 amino acids. From germline, CDR1 is SGHVS and CDR2 FQNEAQ. V gave up 5 bases and J gave up 3 bases, with 5 bases separating them. The CDR3 nucleotides read TGTGCCAGCAGCCGCAGTGGAAACACCATATATTTT. Translating gives CASSRSGNTIYF.

This sequence joins TRBV4-1 and TRBJ2-7; TRBD1 is a possible D gene (6 bases). The V gene's germline CDR1 is MGHRA and CDR2 YSYEKL. The CDR3 covers 15 residues. The V and J ends lost 0 bases and 4 bases respectively, with 13 bases between them. Written as DNA, the CDR3 is TGCGCCAGCAGCCAAGATGGGGGCAGAGGTTACGAGCAGTACTTC. Protein sequence: CASSQDGGRGYEQYF.

This chain links TRBV7-9 with TRBJ1-1; 8 bases map to TRBD1. Germline V gene data show CDR1 as SEHNR and CDR2 as FQNEAQ (reference sequence). The junction had 3 bases not matched to a gene; V was cut back by 8 bases and J by 1 base. This CDR3 is built from 13 residues. CDR3 region: CASRGQENTEAFF. DNA of the CDR3: TGTGCCAGCCGGGGACAGGAGAACACTGAAGCTTTCTTT. Combining the CDR3 with reference TRBV7-9 and TRBJ1-1 gives the whole variable domain DTGVSQNPRHKITKRGQNVTFRCDPISEHNRLYWYRQTLGQGPEFLTYFQNEAQLEKSRLLSDRFSAERPKGSFSTLEIQRTEQGDSAMYLCASRGQENTEAFFGQGTRLTVV.

The CDR3 spells CASSVTDRPYEQYF. The CDR3 DNA reads TGTGCCAGCAGCGTTACGGATCGCCCCTACGAGCAGTACTTC. This chain uses TRBV9 with TRBJ2-7, with D unresolved. The V end was cut by 2 bases, the J end by 2 bases, with 11 bases between. This CDR3 is built from 14 residues. Germline V gives CDR1 SGDLS, CDR2 YYNGEE.

This clone came up a few times. The chain recombines TRBV2 with TRBJ2-7; 10 nucleotides line up with TRBD1. This CDR3 is 15 amino acids long. V was clipped by 5 bases and J by 4 bases; unmatched bases: 8. Looked up from germline, CDR1 is SNHLY and CDR2 is FYNNEI. CDR3 region: CASSSRDRGGYEQYF. Here the CDR3 DNA reads TGTGCCAGCAGTAGCCGGGACAGGGGAGGTTACGAGCAGTACTTC.

This sequence joins TRBV15 and TRBJ2-7; 7 positions agree with TRBD1. Trimming removed 1 base from V and 2 bases from J; junction bases left unmatched: 5. The germline V gene has CDR1 LNHNV and CDR2 YYDKDF (reference sequence). This CDR3 comprises 15 residues. The chain's CDR3 is CATSRAWTGTYEQYF. The CDR3 bases are TGTGCCACCAGCAGAGCTTGGACAGGAACCTACGAGCAGTACTTC.

This sequence joins TRBV19 and TRBJ2-3, with D perhaps matching TRBD2 (5 bases). V shed 7 bases and J shed 1 base, with 9 bases lying between them. Germline V CDR1 and CDR2: LNHDA, SQIVND (reference sequence). The CDR3 runs to 13 residues. CDR3 sequence reads: CASTFGGTDTQYF. CDR3 DNA: TGTGCCAGTACATTCGGGGGCACAGATACGCAGTATTTT.

The J gene is TRBJ2-2, the V gene TRBV10-3; 10 bases line up with TRBD2. V dropped 8 bases and J dropped 4; count of bases not matched to a gene: 13. The CDR3 extends over 17 amino acids. Germline CDR1 ENHRY, CDR2 SYGVKD. The CDR3 region is CAICPSLAGVGTGELFF. Written as DNA, the CDR3 is TGTGCCATCTGCCCCTCGCTAGCGGGAGTCGGCACCGGGGAGCTGTTTTTT.

This chain connects TRBV7-8 to TRBJ1-4; TRBD1 might be the D (5 bases). V gave up 7 bases and J gave up 12 bases, with 18 bases separating them. Germline V CDR1 and CDR2: SGHVS, FQNEAQ. The CDR3 covers 13 residues. CDR3 in DNA: TGTGCCAGCACCCCCCTCCGTCAGGGTGAACTGTTTTTT. This codes for CASTPLRQGELFF.

The chain couples TRBV7-2 to TRBJ2-5; 8 bases align to TRBD1. The CDR3 covers 14 residues. The V gene's germline CDR1 is SGHTA and CDR2 FQGNSA. Losses at the gene ends were 5 bases for V and 4 bases for J; bases not matched to a gene: 6. The CDR3 bases are TGTGCCAGCAGCATGACAGGGGTCGGAGAGACCCAGTACTTC. Translation gives CASSMTGVGETQYF.

The CDR3 DNA follows: TGTGCCAGCTCGTCCACAGGGGTGGGTCAAGGCAATCAGCCCCAGCATTTT. This gives the protein CASSSTGVGQGNQPQHF. The rearrangement links TRBV18 to TRBJ1-5; 7 bases are shared with TRBD1. The V gene end was trimmed by 6 bases and the J gene end by 2 bases; junction bases not matched to a gene: 13. Germline V gene lookup returns CDR1 KGHSH and CDR2 LQKENI. CDR3 length equals 17 residues.

The gene calls are TRBV6-1 and TRBJ2-7; TRBD2 matches at 9 bases. Germline CDR1 and CDR2: MNHNS and SASEGT. This CDR3 is 14 amino acids long. V trimming: 3 bases; J trimming: 4 bases; junction bases outside the gene matches: 4. The CDR3 protein is CASSESGRLYEQYF. CDR3 sequence (DNA): TGTGCCAGCAGTGAGAGCGGGAGGTTGTACGAGCAGTACTTC.

Only one count was recorded for this clone. The V and J genes are TRBV10-2 and TRBJ1-2, with D possibly matching TRBD1 (5 bases). Germline V gene lookup returns CDR1 WSHSY and CDR2 SAAADI. V lost 7 bases and J lost 4, with 13 bases in between. This CDR3 is 13 amino acids long. The CDR3 nucleotides are TGCGCCAGCACCCGAGGACATCTCTATGGCTACACCTTC. It yields the protein CASTRGHLYGYTF.

The genes are TRBV7-2 and TRBJ2-1; 7 positions agree with TRBD2. This CDR3 comprises 15 residues. V lost 5 bases, J lost 2 bases, and 6 bases stayed unmatched. The germline CDR1 and CDR2 sequences are SGHTA and FQGNSA. CDR3: CASSPSGKPYNEQFF. CDR3 sequence (DNA): TGTGCCAGCAGCCCAAGCGGGAAACCCTACAATGAGCAGTTCTTC.

This clone was detected only once. The chain combines TRBV6-5 with TRBJ2-6, with D possibly matching TRBD2 (6 bases). CDR3 length: 16 residues. CDR1 and CDR2 from the germline V gene are MNHEY and SVGAGI. Trimming cost V 0 bases and J 1 base, with 7 bases left between them. CDR3 amino acids: CASSYSGGSGANVLTF. The DNA for the CDR3 is TGTGCCAGCAGTTACTCGGGGGGATCTGGGGCCAACGTCCTGACTTTC.

The rearrangement joins TRBV7-2 to TRBJ1-2; TRBD1 matches 7 bases. The germline V gene has CDR1 SGHTA and CDR2 FQGNSA. The CDR3 sequence is 14 residues long. The trim removed 1 base at V and 7 bases at J, leaving 6 bases unmatched. CDR3 protein: CASSLDTTGTGYTF. The CDR3 coding sequence is TGTGCCAGCAGCTTAGACACGACAGGGACTGGCTACACCTTC.

This chain joins TRBV4-2 and TRBJ2-5; D is undetermined. CDR3 length equals 11 residues. V was pared by 8 bases and J by 5 bases, with 9 bases between. The V gene's germline CDR1 is LGHNA and CDR2 YNFKEQ. CDR3 protein: CASRLTETQYF. CDR3 DNA sequence: TGTGCCAGCCGCCTAACCGAGACCCAGTACTTC.

This chain links TRBV2 with TRBJ1-4; D uncertain. The germline gives CDR1 SNHLY, CDR2 FYNNEI. The CDR3 is 14 amino acids. V dropped 1 base and J dropped 4 bases, with 7 bases sitting between them. The CDR3 sequence is CASSEGRRNEKLFF. In nucleotides, the CDR3 is TGTGCCAGCAGTGAAGGGCGGCGTAATGAAAAACTGTTTTTT.

This clone was detected only once. V and J are TRBV4-1 and TRBJ2-3, with 8 bases aligning to TRBD2. CDR3 length: 16 amino acids. Germline values: CDR1 MGHRA, CDR2 YSYEKL. Trimming took 1 base from V and 2 from J; bases not matched to a gene: 5. The CDR3 loop reads CASSQVRGGPTDTQYF. The CDR3 DNA sequence: TGCGCCAGCAGCCAAGTTCGCGGGGGGCCCACAGATACGCAGTATTTT.

The CDR3 loop is CASSGSWDKKLFF. The CDR3 coding sequence is TGCGCCAGCAGCGGGTCGTGGGATAAAAAACTGTTTTTT. The V gene is TRBV5-1, the J gene TRBJ1-4; no reliable D call. Germline values: CDR1 SGHRS, CDR2 YFSETQ. Trimming left V 4 bases short and J 9 bases short, with 13 bases between. The CDR3 extends over 13 amino acids.

The chain recombines TRBV4-1 with TRBJ2-7; maybe TRBD2 (6 bases). Germline V gene lookup returns CDR1 MGHRA and CDR2 YSYEKL. Trimming removed 5 bases from V and 1 base from J, with 12 bases in between. This CDR3 has 14 amino acids. CDR3 sequence reads: CASSKAEGSYEQYF. The CDR3 bases are TGCGCCAGCAGCAAAGCGGAGGGGTCCTACGAGCAGTACTTC.

The V and J genes are TRBV2 and TRBJ2-5; D remains ambiguous. Germline assignment: CDR1 SNHLY and CDR2 FYNNEI. Trimming took 4 bases from V and 5 from J, leaving 20 bases between them. The CDR3 runs to 16 residues. The CDR3, as DNA: TGTGCCAGCAGTGGAGTCTCCTCCACCCCCGGGGAGACCCAGTACTTC. Translated: CASSGVSSTPGETQYF.